This T cell receptor beta chain was sequenced for a study of T-cell memory formation after mild COVID-19. Each CDR3 protein is one row after TCRdb ran MiXCR on the 5' RACE reads. Of about 350,000 distinct CDR3 sequences listed, roughly 13% were seen once; the top ten hold 22%. Unmatched junction bases numbered 6, after V lost 0 bases and J lost 6 bases. Germline-derived CDR1 and CDR2 are SGDLS and YYNGEE. CDR3 length: 14 amino acids. A remark on this clonotype: Its antigen is unidentified.

Study results and caveats: Pre-infection memory harbored some responding clones, suggesting cross-reactive memory joined. Contracting CD4+ clones lay largely in CM and EM, with CD8+ ones residing in EMRA. A second wave of clones peaked on day 37, and their SARS-CoV-2 specificity went unconfirmed. Contracting clones from day 15 to 85 showed balanced CD4/CD8; later expanders favored CD4+.

The V call is TRBV9, the J call TRBJ2-7; 7 bases line up with TRBD1. The origin of this receptor is a man aged 18-30 years who had mild COVID-19 (a few samples of this study predate the infection). Cell type and time point are not known. The sample comprised PBMCs or a T cell subset sorted from them (not recorded which). The CDR3 loop reads CASSVDPTGTEQYF. The CDR3 DNA is TGTGCCAGCAGCGTAGATCCGACAGGGACCGAGCAGTACTTC.